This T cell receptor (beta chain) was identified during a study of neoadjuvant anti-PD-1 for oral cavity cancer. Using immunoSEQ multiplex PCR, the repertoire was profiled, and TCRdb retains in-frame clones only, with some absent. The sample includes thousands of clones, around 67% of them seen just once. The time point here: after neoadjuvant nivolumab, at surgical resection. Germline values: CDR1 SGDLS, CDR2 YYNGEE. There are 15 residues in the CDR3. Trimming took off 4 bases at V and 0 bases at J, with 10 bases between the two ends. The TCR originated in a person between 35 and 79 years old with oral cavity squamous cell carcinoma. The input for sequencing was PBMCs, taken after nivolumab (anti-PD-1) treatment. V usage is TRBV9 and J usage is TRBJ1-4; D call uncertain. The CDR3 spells CASSSGGATNEKLFF. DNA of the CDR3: TGTGCCAGCAGCTCAGGAGGAGCAACTAATGAAAAACTGTTTTTT.